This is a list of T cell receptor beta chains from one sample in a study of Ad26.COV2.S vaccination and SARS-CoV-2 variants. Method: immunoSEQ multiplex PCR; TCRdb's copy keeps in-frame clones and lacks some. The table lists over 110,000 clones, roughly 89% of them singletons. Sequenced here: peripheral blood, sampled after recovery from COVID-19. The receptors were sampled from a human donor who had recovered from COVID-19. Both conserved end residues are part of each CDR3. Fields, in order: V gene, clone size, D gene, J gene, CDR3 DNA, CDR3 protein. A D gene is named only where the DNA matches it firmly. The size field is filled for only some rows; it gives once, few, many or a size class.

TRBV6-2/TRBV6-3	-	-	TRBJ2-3	TGTGCCAGCAGTTACTCGAACACAGGCCTCACAGATACGCAGTATTTT	CASSYSNTGLTDTQYF
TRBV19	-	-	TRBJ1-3	TGTGCCAGTAGTATATCACCTCTCCCTGGAAACACCATATATTTT	CASSISPLPGNTIYF
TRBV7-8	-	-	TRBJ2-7	TGTGCCAGCAGCTTAGGGTTACGGGGGCACCTCTACGAGCAGTACTTC	CASSLGLRGHLYEQYF
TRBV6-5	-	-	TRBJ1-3	TGTGCCAGCAGATCGGGGGCTGGAAACACCATATATTTT	CASRSGAGNTIYF
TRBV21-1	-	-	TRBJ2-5	TGTGCCAGCGGAGAGACCCAGTACTTC	CASGETQYF
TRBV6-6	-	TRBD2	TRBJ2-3	TGTGCCAGCAGTTACGGCAGCGGGGGGGCCCCAGATACGCAGTATTTT	CASSYGSGGAPDTQYF
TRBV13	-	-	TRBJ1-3	TGTGCCAGCAGACCTCGGGGGTCTGGAAACACCATATATTTT	CASRPRGSGNTIYF
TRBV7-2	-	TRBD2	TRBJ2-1	TGTGCCAGCAGCCCGCTAGCGGGGGCGGACTACAATGAGCAGTTCTTC	CASSPLAGADYNEQFF
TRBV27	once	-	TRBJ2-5	TGTGCCAGCAGTTTAAACGCGGTCCAAGAGACCCAGTACTTC	CASSLNAVQETQYF
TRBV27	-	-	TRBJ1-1	TGTGCCAGCAGCCTGACTCGGGACACTGAAGCTTTCTTT	CASSLTRDTEAFF
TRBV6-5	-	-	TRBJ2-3	TGTGCCAGCAGTTACTCACTTACGGGGGACACAGATACGCAGTATTTT	CASSYSLTGDTDTQYF
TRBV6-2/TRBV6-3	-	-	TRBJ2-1	TGTGCCAGCAGTTACGTGGGAGGTGAGCAGTTCTTC	CASSYVGGEQFF
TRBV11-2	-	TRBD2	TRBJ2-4	TGTGCCAGCAGCAGTAACGGGGGGTCTCCCAAAAACATTCAGTACTTC	CASSSNGGSPKNIQYF
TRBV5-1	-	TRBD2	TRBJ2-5	TGCGCCAGCAGCTTGAGTTCCCGCGGGGGGCCGGGAGAGACCCAGTACTTC	CASSLSSRGGPGETQYF
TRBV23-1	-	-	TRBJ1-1	TGCGCCAGAAGTACAGGGCCGGCTTTCTTT	CARSTGPAFF
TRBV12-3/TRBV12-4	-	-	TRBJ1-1	TGTGCCAGCAGGAGCCAAGGGTACACTGAAGCTTTCTTT	CASRSQGYTEAFF
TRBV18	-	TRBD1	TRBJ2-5	TGTGCCAGCTCACCCGGGACAGTCCAAGAGACCCAGTACTTC	CASSPGTVQETQYF
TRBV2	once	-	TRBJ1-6	TGTGCCAGCAGTGAGTCAGGGTTCTCCTATAATTCACCCCTCCACTTT	CASSESGFSYNSPLHF
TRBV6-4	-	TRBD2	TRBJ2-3	TGTGCCAGCAGTGACTCTAGCGGGGGGGGCACAGATACGCAGTATTTT	CASSDSSGGGTDTQYF
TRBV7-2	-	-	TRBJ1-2	TGTGCCAGCAGCTTGGTGGGAACAGGAGGGAATGGCTACACCTTC	CASSLVGTGGNGYTF
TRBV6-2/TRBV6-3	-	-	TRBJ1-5	TGTGCCAGCAGTTACGAGGAGAGAGGCGGCAATCAGCCCCAGCATTTT	CASSYEERGGNQPQHF
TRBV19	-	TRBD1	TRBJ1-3	TGTGCCAGTAGTCCGAGACAGGGAACGGGAAACACCATATATTTT	CASSPRQGTGNTIYF
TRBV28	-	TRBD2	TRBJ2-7	TGTGCCAGCCTTGGACGGGGGGTCTACGAGCAGTACTTC	CASLGRGVYEQYF
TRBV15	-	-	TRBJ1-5	TGTGCCACCAGCATACGATTCGGTCAGCCCCAGCATTTT	CATSIRFGQPQHF
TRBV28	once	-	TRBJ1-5	TGTGCCAGCAGTTTACGCACATTCCATTGGCCCCAGCATTTT	CASSLRTFHWPQHF
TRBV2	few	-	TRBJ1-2	TGTGCCAGCAGTGCGTCCCCGGTGCGGGGAAGGGGCTATGGCTACACCTTC	CASSASPVRGRGYGYTF